This T cell receptor beta chain was documented in a study of CD8+ T cells in alopecia areata. About the study: Spontaneous alopecia affected the approximately 6-12-month-old C3H/HeJ graft donors, whose skin was transplanted to roughly 6-11-week-old female C3H/HeJ mice.

In regard to this clone: Its cognate antigen is unknown. Mouse names are used for the genes. The read stops 4 residues short of the end of the CDR3; the missing end is completed from the germline J gene.

V shed 1 base and J shed 0 bases, with 8 bases lying between them. This CDR3 region has 15 residues. The V gene's germline CDR1 is NSQYPW and CDR2 LRSPGD (reference sequence). Separation of pooled cutaneous lymph node cells was by sorting with CD4, CD8alpha, NKG2D, NKG2ACE and other markers. Following extraction, RNA underwent reverse transcription to cDNA, which served as the sequencing template. The assay was immunoSEQ multiplex PCR, and TCRdb's table has in-frame clones only and misses some. The sample is made up of around 300,000 clones, none counted only once. Study findings and constraints: Affected scalp, especially in alopecia totalis/universalis, had a higher clonality than normal scalp did. Tissue-resident alphabeta T cells belonging to normal skin likewise get sequenced within scalp specimens. Researchers reported that TCR sharing among patients proved less clear than in mice, possibly HLA-linked.

The chain links TRBV1 to TRBJ2-3; TRBD2 is a possible D gene (6 bases). Sample: CD4+ T cells sorted from a lymph node. This TCR came from a C3H/HeJ mouse with alopecia areata. The mice in this strain carry MHC haplotype H2-k. Partial CDR3 DNA: TGCACCTGCAGTGCAGCTGGGGTTAGTGCAGAA. Protein product: CTCSAAGVSAE. In full, the CDR3 is CTCSAAGVSAETLYF.